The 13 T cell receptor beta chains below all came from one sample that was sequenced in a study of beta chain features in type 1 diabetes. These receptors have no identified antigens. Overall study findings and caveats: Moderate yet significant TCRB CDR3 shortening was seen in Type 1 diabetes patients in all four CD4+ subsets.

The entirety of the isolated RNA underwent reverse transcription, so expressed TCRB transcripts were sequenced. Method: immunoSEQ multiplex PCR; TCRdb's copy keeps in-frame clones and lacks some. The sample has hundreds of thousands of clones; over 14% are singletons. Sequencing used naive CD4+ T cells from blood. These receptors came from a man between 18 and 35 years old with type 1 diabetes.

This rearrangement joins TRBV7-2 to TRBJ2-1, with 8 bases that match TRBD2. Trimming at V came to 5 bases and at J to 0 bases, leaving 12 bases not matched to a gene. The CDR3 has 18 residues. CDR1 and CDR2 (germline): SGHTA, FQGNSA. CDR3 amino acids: CASSRISIAGSSYNEQFF. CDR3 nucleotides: TGTGCCAGCAGCCGTATAAGTATAGCGGGAAGCTCCTACAATGAGCAGTTCTTC.

The CDR3 DNA is TGTGCCAGCAGCTTGAGCGGGGGGGAGAACAATGAGCAGTTCTTC. Encoded protein: CASSLSGGENNEQFF. This chain joins TRBV7-8 and TRBJ2-1; 10 bases are a match to TRBD2. This CDR3 has 15 amino acids. V dropped 3 bases and J dropped 5; count of bases not matched to a gene: 4. The germline gives CDR1 SGHVS, CDR2 FQNEAQ.

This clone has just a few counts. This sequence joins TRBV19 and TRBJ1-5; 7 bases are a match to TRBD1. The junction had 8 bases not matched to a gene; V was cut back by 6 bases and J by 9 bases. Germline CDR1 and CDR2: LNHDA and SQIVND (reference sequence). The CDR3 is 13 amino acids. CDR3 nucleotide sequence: TGTGCCAGTAGGGACAGGCGTTCTTCGCCCCAGCATTTT. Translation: CASRDRRSSPQHF.

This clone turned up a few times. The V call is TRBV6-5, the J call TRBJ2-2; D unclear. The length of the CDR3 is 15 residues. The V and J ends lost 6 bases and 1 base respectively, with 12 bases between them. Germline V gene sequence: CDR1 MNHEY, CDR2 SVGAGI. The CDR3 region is CASSYKDWNTGELFF. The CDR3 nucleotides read TGTGCCAGCAGCTATAAAGACTGGAACACCGGGGAGCTGTTTTTT.

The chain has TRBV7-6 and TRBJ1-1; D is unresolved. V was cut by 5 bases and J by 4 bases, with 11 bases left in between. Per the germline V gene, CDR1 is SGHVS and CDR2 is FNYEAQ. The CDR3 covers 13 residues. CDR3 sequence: CASSRGWGTEAFF. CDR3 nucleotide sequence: TGTGCCAGCAGCCGGGGTTGGGGCACTGAAGCTTTCTTT.

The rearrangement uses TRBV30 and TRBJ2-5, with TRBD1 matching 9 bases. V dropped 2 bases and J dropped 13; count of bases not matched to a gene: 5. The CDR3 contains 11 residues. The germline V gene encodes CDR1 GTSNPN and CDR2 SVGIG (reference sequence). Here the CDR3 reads CAWSSTGQGYF. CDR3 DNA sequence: TGTGCCTGGAGTTCAACGGGACAGGGGTACTTC.

The CDR3 loop reads CSVRNGAFGGELFF. The CDR3 bases are TGCAGCGTTAGGAATGGGGCGTTCGGGGGGGAGCTGTTTTTT. The chain recombines TRBV29-1 with TRBJ2-2; D is possibly TRBD1 (5 bases). There are 14 residues in the CDR3. V lost 5 bases to trimming and J lost 8 bases, with 18 bases between them. The germline gives CDR1 SQVTM, CDR2 ANQGSEA.

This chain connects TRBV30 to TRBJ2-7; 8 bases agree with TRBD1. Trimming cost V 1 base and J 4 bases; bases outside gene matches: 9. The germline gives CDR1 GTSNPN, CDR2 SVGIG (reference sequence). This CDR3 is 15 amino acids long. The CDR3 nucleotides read TGTGCCTGGAGTGACGTAAGACAGGGGAAATACGAGCAGTACTTC. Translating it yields CAWSDVRQGKYEQYF. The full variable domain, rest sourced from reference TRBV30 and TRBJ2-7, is SQTIHQWPATLVQPVGSPLSLECTVEGTSNPNLYWYRQAAGRGLQLLFYSVGIGQISSEVPQNLSASRPQDRQFILSSKKLLLSDSGFYLCAWSDVRQGKYEQYFGPGTRLTVT.

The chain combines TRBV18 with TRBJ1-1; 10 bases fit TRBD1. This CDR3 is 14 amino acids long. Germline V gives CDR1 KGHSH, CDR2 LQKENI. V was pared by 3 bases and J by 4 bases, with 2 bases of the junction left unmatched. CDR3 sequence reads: CASSPGTGATEAFF. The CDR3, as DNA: TGTGCCAGCTCACCGGGGACAGGGGCCACTGAAGCTTTCTTT.

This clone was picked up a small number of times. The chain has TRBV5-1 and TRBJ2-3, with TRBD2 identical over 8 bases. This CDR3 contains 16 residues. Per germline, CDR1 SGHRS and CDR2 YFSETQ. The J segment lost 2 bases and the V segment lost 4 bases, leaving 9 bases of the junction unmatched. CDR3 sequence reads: CASSEALLAVTDTQYF. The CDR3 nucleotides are TGCGCCAGCAGCGAGGCTCTACTAGCGGTCACAGATACGCAGTATTTT.

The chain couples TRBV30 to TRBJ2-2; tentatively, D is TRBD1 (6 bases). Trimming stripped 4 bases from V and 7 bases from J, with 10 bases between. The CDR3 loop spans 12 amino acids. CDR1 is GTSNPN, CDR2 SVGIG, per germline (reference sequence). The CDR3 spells CAWTTGFGELFF. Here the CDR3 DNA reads TGTGCCTGGACTACAGGGTTCGGGGAGCTGTTTTTT.

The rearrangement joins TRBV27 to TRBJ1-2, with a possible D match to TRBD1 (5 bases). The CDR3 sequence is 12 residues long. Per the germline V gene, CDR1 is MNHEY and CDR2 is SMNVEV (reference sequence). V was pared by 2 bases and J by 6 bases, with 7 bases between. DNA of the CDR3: TGTGCCAGCAGTTTAACGGGGGATGGCTACACCTTC. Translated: CASSLTGDGYTF.

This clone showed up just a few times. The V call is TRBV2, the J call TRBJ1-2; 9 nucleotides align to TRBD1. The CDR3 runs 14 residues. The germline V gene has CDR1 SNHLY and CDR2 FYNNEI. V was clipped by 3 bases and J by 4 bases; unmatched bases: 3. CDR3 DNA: TGTGCCAGCAGTGAGACAGGGGGATTCTATGGCTACACCTTC. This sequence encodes CASSETGGFYGYTF.